This is a list of T cell receptor beta chains from one sample in a study of cytomegalovirus exposure and HLA in healthy donors. Measured with immunoSEQ multiplex PCR; TCRdb has only the in-frame clones, and not every one. Of about 120,000 clones listed, 55% to 75% are singletons. Sequencing was done on a sample of PBMCs. Receptors were obtained from a man between 25 and 39 years old in good health and CMV-seropositive. Both conserved end residues are part of each CDR3. D genes are given only for firm matches. The size field is filled for only some rows; it gives once, few, many or a size class.

CDR3 length	V gene	D gene	clone size	J gene	CDR3 protein	CDR3 DNA
14	TRBV12-5	TRBD1	.	TRBJ1-1	CASGLQGAFTEAFF	TGTGCTAGTGGTTTACAGGGGGCGTTCACTGAAGCTTTCTTT
15	TRBV7-9	TRBD1	.	TRBJ1-2	CASSSTGGRIYGYTF	TGTGCCAGCAGCAGCACAGGGGGTCGTATCTATGGCTACACCTTC
14	TRBV5-1	.	once	TRBJ1-1	CASSLDSGSTEAFF	TGCGCCAGCAGCTTGGACTCGGGGTCGACTGAAGCTTTCTTT
16	TRBV6-6	.	.	TRBJ1-2	CASNLLSGRGSYGYTF	TGTGCCAGCAACTTACTGAGCGGCAGGGGTAGCTATGGCTACACCTTC
9	TRBV10-3	.	.	TRBJ1-1	CRHSKRAFF	TGTCGACACTCGAAAAGAGCTTTCTTT
13	TRBV6-5	.	.	TRBJ1-5	CASSPSFNQPQHF	TGTGCCAGCAGCCCCTCCTTCAATCAGCCCCAGCATTTT
16	TRBV27	.	.	TRBJ2-1	CASSFIPIQIYNEQFF	TGTGCCAGCAGTTTCATACCCATCCAGATATACAATGAGCAGTTCTTC
15	TRBV7-9	.	once	TRBJ1-1	CASSLRGGLNTEAFF	TGTGCCAGCAGCTTACGGGGGGGACTGAACACTGAAGCTTTCTTT
11	TRBV29-1	.	.	TRBJ1-1	CSVDIGTEAFF	TGCAGCGTTGATATCGGGACAGAAGCTTTCTTT
15	TRBV5-1	TRBD2	once	TRBJ2-1	CASSLMSGGRDEQFF	TGCGCCAGCAGCTTGATGTCGGGGGGGCGGGATGAGCAGTTCTTC
15	TRBV7-9	.	once	TRBJ2-5	CASSLTLQGKRTQYF	TGTGCCAGCAGCTTGACCCTCCAGGGCAAGAGGACCCAGTACTTC
15	TRBV27	TRBD1	.	TRBJ2-3	CASSLGTGGSDTQYF	TGTGCCAGCAGTTTAGGGACAGGGGGTTCAGATACGCAGTATTTT
13	TRBV5-1	TRBD1	.	TRBJ2-5	CASSTGGGETQYF	TGCGCCAGCAGTACAGGGGGCGGTGAGACCCAGTACTTC
16	TRBV6-1	TRBD1	once	TRBJ1-5	CASSVYRTGENQPQHF	TGTGCCAGCAGTGTCTACCGGACAGGGGAAAATCAGCCCCAGCATTTT